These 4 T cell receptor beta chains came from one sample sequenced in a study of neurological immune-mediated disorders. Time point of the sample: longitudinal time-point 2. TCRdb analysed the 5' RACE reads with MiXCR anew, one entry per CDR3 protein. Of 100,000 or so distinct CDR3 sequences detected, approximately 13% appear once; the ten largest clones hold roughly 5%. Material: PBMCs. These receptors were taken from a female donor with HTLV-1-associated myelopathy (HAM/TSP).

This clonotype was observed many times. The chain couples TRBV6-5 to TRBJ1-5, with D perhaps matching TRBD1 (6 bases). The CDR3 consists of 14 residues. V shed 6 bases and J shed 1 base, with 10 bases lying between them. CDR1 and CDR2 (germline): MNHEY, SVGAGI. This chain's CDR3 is CASSLGQSNQPQHF. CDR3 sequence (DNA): TGTGCCAGCAGCCTTGGACAGAGCAATCAGCCCCAGCATTTT.

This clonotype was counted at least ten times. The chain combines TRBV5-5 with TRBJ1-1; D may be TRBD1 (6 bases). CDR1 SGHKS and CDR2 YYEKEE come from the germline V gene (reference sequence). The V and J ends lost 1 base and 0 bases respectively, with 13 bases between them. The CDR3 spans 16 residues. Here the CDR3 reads CASSLRVTGMNTEAFF. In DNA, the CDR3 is TGTGCCAGCAGCTTGAGGGTGACAGGAATGAACACTGAAGCTTTCTTT.

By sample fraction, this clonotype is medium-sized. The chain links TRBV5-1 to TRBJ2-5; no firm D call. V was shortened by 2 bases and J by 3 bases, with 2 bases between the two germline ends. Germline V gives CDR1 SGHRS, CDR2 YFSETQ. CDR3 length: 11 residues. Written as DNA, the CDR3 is TGCGCCAGCAGCTTTAAAGAGACCCAGTACTTC. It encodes CASSFKETQYF.

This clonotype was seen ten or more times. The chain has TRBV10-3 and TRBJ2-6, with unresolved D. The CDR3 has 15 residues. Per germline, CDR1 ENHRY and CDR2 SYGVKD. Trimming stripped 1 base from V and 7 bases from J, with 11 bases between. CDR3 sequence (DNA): TGTGCCATCAGTGAGTTGGCGGTTGGAGCCAACGTCCTGACTTTC. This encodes CAISELAVGANVLTF.